This is a list of T cell receptor beta chains from one sample in a study of regulatory T cells in long-lasting Graves disease. MiXCR, run by TCRdb on the multiplex PCR reads, gives a single entry per CDR3 protein. In the table there are around 400,000 distinct CDR3 sequences, around 15% of which are singletons. Sequences were derived from peripheral blood mononuclear cells (PBMCs), sampled at new diagnosis, from a patient treated with antithyroid drugs. These receptors originate from a female donor with Graves disease. Each CDR3 is given with its conserved first and last residue. A D gene is named only where the DNA matches it firmly. The size of a clone is reported for some rows only, either as once, few or many, or as a class for expanded clones.

J | V | D | size | CDR3 | DNA
TRBJ2-1 | TRBV5-1 | . | many | CASSLLPGYNEQFF | TGCGCCAGCAGCTTGCTTCCCGGGTACAATGAGCAGTTCTTC
TRBJ2-5 | TRBV7-9 | TRBD1 | . | CASSLGQGDSGETQYF | TGTGCCAGCAGCTTAGGACAGGGGGACAGCGGGGAGACCCAGTACTTC
TRBJ1-1 | TRBV29-1 | . | few | CSALIAKTNTEAFF | TGCAGCGCACTCATTGCTAAAACGAACACTGAAGCTTTCTTT
TRBJ2-3 | TRBV20-1 | TRBD2 | many | CSARGAGILTDTQYF | TGCAGTGCTAGAGGAGCGGGGATTTTGACAGATACGCAGTATTTT
TRBJ2-5 | TRBV20-1 | TRBD2 | many | CSAKPYTSGSETQYF | TGCAGTGCCAAACCTTATACTAGCGGGAGCGAGACCCAGTACTTC
TRBJ2-7 | TRBV6-2/TRBV6-3 | TRBD1 | many | CASSYKGQGVGEQYF | TGTGCCAGCAGTTACAAGGGACAGGGCGTCGGGGAGCAGTACTTC
TRBJ2-5 | TRBV2 | TRBD2 | . | CASNTDGRASETQYF | TGTGCCAGCAATACTGACGGGAGGGCTTCAGAGACCCAGTACTTC
TRBJ2-3 | TRBV29-1 | . | . | CSVWTVASTDTQYF | TGCAGCGTCTGGACGGTAGCTAGCACAGATACGCAGTATTTT
TRBJ1-2 | TRBV6-1 | . | few | CASSNSQYGYTF | TGTGCCAGCAGCAACAGCCAGTATGGCTACACCTTC
TRBJ1-2 | TRBV12-3/TRBV12-4 | . | many | CASSGSGFEANYGYTF | TGTGCCAGCAGTGGATCGGGTTTCGAAGCTAACTATGGCTACACCTTC
TRBJ1-1 | TRBV13 | . | many | CASSLEKGVDTEAFF | TGTGCCAGCAGCTTAGAGAAGGGGGTAGACACTGAAGCTTTCTTT
TRBJ1-2 | TRBV10-3 | . | . | CAAGGAESGYTF | TGTGCCGCCGGGGGAGCTGAGTCTGGCTACACCTTC
TRBJ1-3 | TRBV7-6 | . | few | CASSLGGDTIYF | TGTGCCAGCAGCTTGGGGGGGGACACCATATATTTT
TRBJ2-5 | TRBV28 | TRBD2 | . | CASSLGREGQETQYF | TGTGCCAGCAGTTTAGGGCGGGAGGGCCAAGAGACCCAGTACTTC
TRBJ2-5 | TRBV28 | . | many | CASSLGGQLQETQYF | TGTGCCAGCAGTTTGGGAGGACAGCTCCAAGAGACCCAGTACTTC
TRBJ2-7 | TRBV3-1 | TRBD1 | many | CASSQGRDRAYEQYF | TGTGCCAGCAGCCAAGGTAGGGACAGAGCCTACGAGCAGTACTTC
TRBJ2-3 | TRBV12-5 | . | many | CASGFSSRWVWGLQPSTDTQYF | TGTGCTAGTGGTTTTAGTAGTCGGTGGGTGTGGGGTCTCCAGCCTAGCACAGATACGCAGTATTTT
TRBJ1-5 | TRBV19 | . | . | CASSNTGHSNQPQHF | TGTGCCAGTAGTAATACAGGGCATAGCAATCAGCCCCAGCATTTT
TRBJ2-3 | TRBV6-2/TRBV6-3 | TRBD2 | many | CASSYKVWTSGTYTDTQYF | TGTGCCAGCAGTTACAAAGTTTGGACTAGCGGGACCTACACAGATACGCAGTATTTT
TRBJ2-3 | TRBV6-5 | . | many | CASSYSMADKDTDTQYF | TGTGCCAGCAGTTACTCGATGGCGGACAAGGACACAGATACGCAGTATTTT
TRBJ2-2 | TRBV30 | . | few | CAWSVLASTYTGELFF | TGTGCCTGGAGTGTACTGGCTAGCACCTACACCGGGGAGCTGTTTTTT
TRBJ1-1 | TRBV11-2 | . | many | CASSPLTGTLEAFF | TGTGCCAGCAGCCCTTTAACAGGTACCCTTGAAGCTTTCTTT
TRBJ1-2 | TRBV14 | . | many | CASSQDRDNYGYTF | TGTGCCAGCAGCCAAGACCGTGATAACTATGGCTACACCTTC
TRBJ2-3 | TRBV12-3/TRBV12-4 | . | many | CASSFNRDTSRTDTQYF | TGTGCCAGCAGTTTTAACAGAGACACCTCACGCACAGATACGCAGTATTTT
TRBJ1-1 | TRBV27 | . | many | CASSLLGPISEAFF | TGTGCCAGCAGTTTATTAGGGCCCATCTCGGAAGCTTTCTTT
TRBJ2-7 | TRBV27 | TRBD2 | many | CASSSRSAGLSYEQYF | TGTGCCAGCAGTTCCCGATCAGCGGGACTAAGCTACGAGCAGTACTTC
TRBJ2-5 | TRBV5-1 | TRBD2 | many | CASSSGGLAGGGETQYF | TGCGCCAGCAGCTCCGGTGGACTAGCGGGGGGTGGAGAGACCCAGTACTTC
TRBJ2-3 | TRBV5-4 | . | many | CASSLAGRGSTDTQYF | TGTGCCAGCAGCTTGGCTGGCAGGGGAAGCACAGATACGCAGTATTTT
TRBJ2-6 | TRBV5-5 | . | . | CASSLILRRQTASGANVLTF | TGTGCCAGCAGCTTGATCCTTCGGAGACAGACCGCCTCTGGGGCCAACGTCCTGACTTTC
TRBJ2-5 | TRBV28 | TRBD1 | . | CASSQIPHGTGGRETQYF | TGTGCCAGCAGTCAAATACCCCACGGGACAGGGGGCCGGGAGACCCAGTACTTC
TRBJ1-1 | TRBV6-1 | . | few | CASAPPGTEAFF | TGTGCCAGCGCACCCCCCGGCACTGAAGCTTTCTTT
TRBJ2-3 | TRBV5-4 | TRBD1 | many | CASSLAGTGVSDTQYF | TGTGCCAGCAGCTTGGCCGGGACAGGGGTGTCAGATACGCAGTATTTT
TRBJ2-1 | TRBV30 | . | many | CAWTSVGSYNEQFF | TGTGCCTGGACTAGCGTAGGCTCCTACAATGAGCAGTTCTTC
TRBJ2-7 | TRBV20-1 | . | many | CSAPNIGDYEQYF | TGCAGTGCCCCGAACATTGGGGACTACGAGCAGTACTTC
TRBJ2-1 | TRBV10-2 | . | many | CASSERDEQFF | TGTGCCAGCAGTGAAAGGGATGAGCAGTTCTTC
TRBJ1-4 | TRBV6-1 | . | few | CAITRDPALEKLFF | TGTGCCATTACAAGGGATCCCGCGCTTGAGAAACTGTTTTTT
TRBJ1-1 | TRBV5-1 | . | many | CASSLAVGDTEAFF | TGCGCCAGCAGCTTGGCTGTGGGAGACACTGAAGCTTTCTTT
TRBJ2-7 | TRBV11-1 | TRBD1 | . | CASSLAPTGNYEQYF | TGTGCCAGCAGCTTAGCGCCGACAGGGAACTACGAGCAGTACTTC